This T cell receptor beta chain was captured in a study of blood T cell repertoires in COVID-19. Across the study: PBMCs, B-cell-depleted T cells, or T cells provided the cDNA or gDNA that made up the material.

Assay: immunoSEQ multiplex PCR; the TCRdb copy retains only in-frame clones and omits some. The table includes 130,000 to 150,000 clones, approximately 80% detected once. The sequence was collected from a human donor in a cohort sampled during active COVID-19. The sequencing input was peripheral blood.

CDR3 residues: CASSYSTGPFGAQYF. CDR3 DNA sequence: TGTGCCAGCAGTTACTCGACGGGCCCTTTCGGGGCCCAGTACTTC. The V and J genes are TRBV6-5 and TRBJ2-5; weak D call: TRBD2 (5 bases). Trimming removed 0 bases at V and 9 bases at J, with 17 bases between. The CDR3 has 15 amino acids. Germline V gene lookup returns CDR1 MNHEY and CDR2 SVGAGI.